These 6 T cell receptor beta chains were sequenced from one sample in a study of OX40 agonist ivuxolimab in advanced cancers. TCRdb's table, derived via immunoSEQ multiplex PCR, lists solely in-frame clones and lacks some. The sample has under 30,000 clones, around three quarters seen once. The source was CD4+ or CD8+ T cells sorted from blood, collected in a trial of the OX40 agonist ivuxolimab. The receptor source for this set is an adult with an advanced solid tumor such as melanoma, head and neck, liver or kidney cancer.

The genes are TRBV7-8 and TRBJ2-5; the D gene is possibly TRBD1 (6 bases). This CDR3 has 18 amino acids. V lost 1 base to trimming and J lost 4 bases, with 22 bases between them. Germline-derived CDR1 and CDR2 are SGHVS and FQNEAQ. CDR3: CASSLVGFEGVIPETQYF. In nucleotides, the CDR3 is TGTGCCAGCAGCTTAGTCGGTTTTGAGGGGGTAATCCCAGAGACCCAGTACTTC.

V is TRBV11-2 and J is TRBJ2-7; 9 nucleotides agree with TRBD1. Germline assignment: CDR1 SGHAT and CDR2 FQNNGV. V lost 4 bases, J lost 2 bases, and 6 bases stayed unmatched. CDR3 length equals 15 residues. The CDR3 reads CASSWGTGLTYEQYF. DNA for the CDR3: TGTGCCAGCAGCTGGGGGACAGGGCTCACCTACGAGCAGTACTTC.

The chain is built from TRBV5-6 and TRBJ1-1, with D uncertain. V lost 0 bases, J lost 4 bases, and 16 bases lay in between. This CDR3 spans 16 amino acids. Germline V gives CDR1 SGHDT, CDR2 YYEEEE. The DNA for the CDR3 is TGTGCCAGCAGCTTGGGAACAGTAGCCTGGAGCACTGAAGCTTTCTTT. Translation: CASSLGTVAWSTEAFF.

This clone was recorded a few times. The V and J genes are TRBV11-3 and TRBJ2-5, with D possibly TRBD2 on 8 matching bases. Per the germline V gene, CDR1 is SGHNT and CDR2 is YENEEA. V was cut by 4 bases and J by 2 bases, with 20 bases left in between. This CDR3 is built from 17 residues. Written as DNA, the CDR3 is TGTGCCAGCAGCTACGGAGGGGGCGGGGGGATTCAAGAGACCCAGTACTTC. It translates to CASSYGGGGGIQETQYF.

This clone came up a few times. The genes are TRBV4-3 and TRBJ2-2, with TRBD2 identical over 14 bases. The CDR3 runs 21 residues. V shed 4 bases and J 1 base; nucleotides not matched to a gene: 14. The germline gives CDR1 LGHNA, CDR2 YSLEER. The CDR3 DNA reads as TGCGCCAGCAGCCTAGAGAGATATGAAGGGACTAGCGGGGGGAACACCGGGGAGCTGTTTTTT. Protein sequence: CASSLERYEGTSGGNTGELFF.

This clone came up once. V and J are TRBV4-1 and TRBJ1-5; 7 positions match TRBD1. Germline V gene lookup returns CDR1 MGHRA and CDR2 YSYEKL. The CDR3 totals 19 residues. V shed 3 bases, J shed 0 bases, and the junction held 14 bases outside the gene matches. Here the CDR3 reads CASSHPSGTAILSNQPQHF. Written as DNA, the CDR3 is TGCGCCAGCAGCCATCCTTCCGGGACAGCGATCCTTAGCAATCAGCCCCAGCATTTT.